This note documents a single T cell receptor beta chain sequence. The sample belongs to a study of blood T cell repertoires in COVID-19. V dropped 6 bases and J dropped 1; count of bases not matched to a gene: 8. The CDR3 runs 16 residues. Per the germline V gene, CDR1 is KGHSH and CDR2 is LQKENI. Sequenced by immunoSEQ multiplex PCR; TCRdb stores in-frame clones only, minus some. The sample carries about 130,000 clones, 70% to 80% recorded once. V is TRBV18 and J is TRBJ1-1; 10 bases agree with TRBD1. The sequenced material came from peripheral blood. This TCR came from a woman in her 70s with COVID-19, enrolled during active disease. CDR3 sequence: CASSPPGQGSNTEAFF. The CDR3 DNA sequence: TGTGCCAGCTCCCCTCCGGGACAGGGGTCGAACACTGAAGCTTTCTTT.